The present TCR beta chain was sequenced within a study of blood T cells in healthy people across ages (dated by TCRdb to between 2015 and 2017). About the investigation overall: In model experiments, roughly one uniquely barcoded TCR beta cDNA molecule per two T cells was captured by template switching. Using deep sequencing normalized with unique cDNA molecular identifiers, the study measured how TCR beta repertoire diversity changes with age. Donors were grouped into four age groups: young (average approximately 16 years), middle-aged (roughly 38), aged (around 56) and long-lived (around 82). Donors of different ages were randomly distributed across sequencing lanes to avoid experimental bias. Two additional independent replicas of 1 million unique cDNA reads from the same blood draw were analyzed for two donors (one aged 18 to 29 and one aged 80 or older). Broader findings and caveats from the paper: Observed TCR beta diversity per million T cells fell roughly linearly with age, and a significant reduction was already apparent by age roughly 41. Observed TCR beta diversity correlated strongly with the percentage of naive T cells measured by flow cytometry. Bulk unsorted PBMC profiling prevented conclusive comparison of naive and antigen-experienced compartments. Estimates of total diversity based on one million sequenced T cells were considered lower bounds and underestimates. Compared with the aged group, more naive CD4+ T cells, fewer expanded clones and increased TCR diversity were shown by the long-lived group, suggesting age selection. Because the CMV infection status of the donors was unknown, age-related changes in expanded clonotypes may potentially have been confounded.

From the germline V gene, CDR1 is SGHDT and CDR2 is YYEEEE. The CDR3 goes from the cysteine to the phenylalanine over 16 residues. Kept here is only the CDR3 DNA, which spans 48 bases and is read in frame from base 1. Trimming takes 1 base from V and 0 bases from J, and the germline ends sit 11 bases apart. Systemically healthy Caucasian individuals from Russia, 39 in total and aged about 6 to 95 years, were included as donors. Approximately 9.7 milliliters of peripheral blood were drawn from each donor into EDTA-treated Vacutainer tubes. Ficoll-Paque density-gradient centrifugation was used to isolate PBMCs, with at least 6 million obtained per sample. Total RNA, at least 5 micrograms per sample, was extracted from PBMCs with Trizol reagent. For every donor, an aliquot of PBMCs went through flow cytometry to measure the percentages of naive CD45RAhigh/CD27high T cells. A word on this clonotype: Its antigen is not yet known. No much larger clone is present one base from it, and per-base qualities are unavailable.

Libraries were constructed by 5' RACE. Instrument on record: Illumina HiSeq 2500. The second PCR ran for roughly 7 to 12 cycles and used a J-beta primer mix along with a sample-barcoded 5' primer. Each TCR beta cDNA molecule received a unique molecular identifier from a template-switch 5' adaptor carrying 12 random nucleotides. Each sample yielded at least 3 million CDR3-containing paired-end reads. All of the RNA was converted into first-strand cDNA using the Mint cDNA synthesis kit, with a TRBC-specific oligonucleotide serving as the primer. All cDNA was treated with uracil-DNA glycosylase and then went through a first 18-cycle PCR with the universal primers M1SS and BC2_uni_R. In the authors' own workflow: Each sample was normalized by randomly selecting 1 million high-quality reads, each carrying a distinct molecular identifier. Instead of being binned into consensus sequences, reads that shared molecular identifiers were thrown out. MiTCR, with a Q25 quality threshold and the strictest error-elimination algorithm, was used for CDR3 identification, clonotype clustering and error correction. A nonparametric unseen species model using Euler transformation provided a lower-bound estimate of total TCR beta diversity. Through fastp at Q25 and MiXCR, TCRdb rebuilt clones from the public reads, retaining in-frame beta chains. Each CDR3 protein appears once, grouped with its most common genes and DNA. These V and J calls originate from TCRdb's pipeline instead of the authors' own analysis. The sample data list some 1.7 million distinct CDR3 sequences, and roughly 27% of these were observed just once. The ten largest clones take up 7% to 9% of the sample.

The sequence derives from a woman aged 25 to 39 in good health. The source material was blood. The rearranged segments are TRBV5-6 and TRBJ2-1; the D gene assignment is ambiguous. The CDR3 region reads CASSLNLYSSYNEQFF. The bases are TGTGCCAGCAGCTTGAATCTTTACAGCTCCTACAATGAGCAGTTCTTC.